A single sample gave rise to the 12 T cell receptor beta chains below, sequenced in a study of control samples from healthy donors and cancer patients. Generated by immunoSEQ multiplex PCR, the TCRdb table keeps only in-frame clones and is missing some. The profile shows roughly 190,000 clones, 91% of them singletons. Sequencing was performed on blood. Every receptor here comes from a man aged 25-40 years in good health.

The V gene is TRBV2, the J gene TRBJ1-2, with D hard to call. V was clipped by 0 bases and J by 4 bases, with 12 bases between them. The CDR3 runs 15 residues. CDR1 SNHLY and CDR2 FYNNEI come from the germline V gene. The CDR3 nucleotides read TGTGCCAGCAGTGAAGCCGGGGTTTTTTTCTATGGCTACACCTTC. Translating it yields CASSEAGVFFYGYTF. The full variable domain, its missing parts supplied by reference TRBV2 and TRBJ1-2, is EPEVTQTPSHQVTQMGQEVILRCVPISNHLYFYWYRQILGQKVEFLVSFYNNEISEKSEIFDDQFSVERPDGSNFTLKIRSTKLEDSAMYFCASSEAGVFFYGYTFGSGTRLTVV.

The chain is built from TRBV4-1 and TRBJ2-7; D not certain. The V and J ends lost 1 base and 2 bases respectively, with 6 bases between them. This CDR3 is 13 amino acids long. In germline, CDR1 is MGHRA, CDR2 YSYEKL. The CDR3 nucleotides are TGCGCCAGCAGCCAAGGGCAGACCTACGAGCAGTACTTC. Its translation: CASSQGQTYEQYF.

J is TRBJ1-2 and V is TRBV24-1; TRBD1 matches 8 bases. J gave up 3 bases and V 7 bases, and 3 bases lay outside the gene matches. Germline V CDR1 and CDR2: KGHDR, SFDVKD. The CDR3 extends over 13 amino acids. CDR3 protein: CATRTDRDYGYTF. The CDR3, as DNA: TGTGCCACCAGGACGGACAGGGACTATGGCTACACCTTC.

The rearrangement links TRBV30 to TRBJ2-7, with 10 bases lining up with TRBD1. Per germline, CDR1 GTSNPN and CDR2 SVGIG (reference sequence). This CDR3 contains 18 residues. V lost 1 base, J lost 0 bases, and 12 bases stayed unmatched. In nucleotides, the CDR3 is TGTGCCTGGAGTGCCTACAGGACAGGGGGTAGGAGCTCCTACGAGCAGTACTTC. It codes for CAWSAYRTGGRSSYEQYF.

V is TRBV2 and J is TRBJ1-1; D unresolved. Trimming pared 6 bases from V and 1 base from J, leaving 15 bases between. CDR3 length: 15 amino acids. Looked up from germline, CDR1 is SNHLY and CDR2 is FYNNEI. Written as DNA, the CDR3 is TGTGCCAGCAGCACGGGTCCGGCTGCGAACACTGAAGCTTTCTTT. Translated: CASSTGPAANTEAFF.

The J gene is TRBJ1-2, the V gene TRBV29-1; tentative D call: TRBD1 (6 bases). Germline values: CDR1 SQVTM, CDR2 ANQGSEA. This CDR3 comprises 13 residues. V dropped 6 bases and J dropped 5 bases, with 16 bases sitting between them. The CDR3 protein is CSVTGTSGYGYTF. The CDR3, as DNA: TGCAGCGTCACCGGGACATCTGGGTATGGCTACACCTTC. The complete variable domain, with remaining parts taken from reference TRBV29-1 and TRBJ1-2, reads SAVISQKPSRDICQRGTSLTIQCQVDSQVTMMFWYRQQPGQSLTLIATANQGSEATYESGFVIDKFPISRPNLTFSTLTVSNMSPEDSSIYLCSVTGTSGYGYTFGSGTRLTVV.

This chain uses TRBV7-9 with TRBJ1-2; the match to TRBD1 covers 7 bases. Trimming removed 2 bases from V and 0 bases from J; junction bases left unmatched: 12. The CDR3 has 18 residues. Germline CDR1 and CDR2: SEHNR and FQNEAQ (reference sequence). The CDR3 DNA reads as TGTGCCAGCAGCTTACCGGACCCCACCGGGACAGCTAACTATGGCTACACCTTC. Translated: CASSLPDPTGTANYGYTF.

The chain is built from TRBV5-8 and TRBJ2-3; 10 nucleotides align to TRBD1. Per germline, CDR1 SGHTS and CDR2 YDEGEE. Germline trimming cut 2 bases from V and 3 bases from J; bases unmatched to any gene: 3. The CDR3 totals 15 residues. CDR3 sequence (DNA): TGTGCCAGCAGCTTCCTGGGACAGGGGACAGATACGCAGTATTTT. This sequence encodes CASSFLGQGTDTQYF.

This chain connects TRBV5-1 to TRBJ1-2; D perhaps matches TRBD1 (6 bases). CDR3 length: 15 residues. The V gene's germline CDR1 is SGHRS and CDR2 YFSETQ. V was shortened by 4 bases and J by 4 bases, with 17 bases between the two germline ends. The CDR3 spells CASSIGGEFGYGYTF. In DNA form, the CDR3 reads TGCGCCAGCAGCATTGGGGGCGAGTTTGGCTATGGCTACACCTTC.

This chain connects TRBV4-2 to TRBJ1-5; D not certain. This CDR3 is built from 15 residues. Germline-derived CDR1 and CDR2 are LGHNA and YNFKEQ. Trimming pared 0 bases from V and 5 bases from J, leaving 11 bases between. As DNA, the CDR3 is TGTGCCAGCAGCCAAGATCAAAAGGGATATCAGCCCCAGCATTTT. Translated, it gives CASSQDQKGYQPQHF.

The genes are TRBV4-1 and TRBJ2-3; 10 positions match TRBD1. CDR3 length: 17 residues. The germline V gene encodes CDR1 MGHRA and CDR2 YSYEKL. J gave up 2 bases and V 1 base, and 6 bases lay outside the gene matches. The CDR3 sequence: CASSQVPGTGATDTQYF. In DNA, the CDR3 is TGCGCCAGCAGCCAAGTACCAGGGACAGGGGCCACAGATACGCAGTATTTT.

This chain connects TRBV6-6 to TRBJ2-2; the D gene is possibly TRBD1 (6 bases). The CDR3 contains 13 residues. The V end lost 2 bases, the J end lost 7 bases, and 8 bases lay between the germline ends. Germline V gene sequence: CDR1 MNHNY, CDR2 SVGAGI (reference sequence). The CDR3 loop is CASSYRDNGELFF. CDR3 coding DNA: TGTGCCAGCAGTTACAGGGACAACGGGGAGCTGTTTTTT.